The TCR beta chain under discussion was sequenced for a study of T cell changes during pregnancy in multiple sclerosis (dated by TCRdb to between 2018 and 2021). Broadly, across the study: The study looked at changes in the T cell repertoire across pregnancy in women with multiple sclerosis.

Library generation was performed with the immunoSEQ multiplex PCR assay. TCRdb took this table from immuneACCESS and kept in-frame rearrangements with V and J called. Such tables lack part of the clones; where checked against another copy, unresolved V genes explain under half of the gap, and the rest is unexplained. A total of 75,000 to 95,000 clones appear in this sample, 91% of them only once. The ten largest clones add up to roughly 0.91% of the sample. Concerning this clone: The clone's antigen remains unknown. Within one base of it there is no much larger clone, and no base qualities were kept.

Taken from the germline V gene, the CDR1 and CDR2 loops are MGHRA and YSYEKL. Relative to germline, V is 2 bases shorter and J is 0 bases shorter, with 11 bases between their ends. Its CDR3 holds 15 amino acids, cysteine through phenylalanine. Here the CDR3 DNA is all that survives: 45 bases in frame from base 1. The rearrangement joined TRBV4-1 to TRBJ2-7; possibly the D gene is TRBD2, per 5 matching bases. Material: peripheral blood, obtained before pregnancy. The clonotype comes from a female donor with multiple sclerosis, enrolled in a pregnancy study. The CDR3 loop reads CASSQPVGGSYEQYF. In nucleotides, the sequence is TGCGCCAGCAGCCAACCCGTCGGAGGCTCCTACGAGCAGTACTTC.